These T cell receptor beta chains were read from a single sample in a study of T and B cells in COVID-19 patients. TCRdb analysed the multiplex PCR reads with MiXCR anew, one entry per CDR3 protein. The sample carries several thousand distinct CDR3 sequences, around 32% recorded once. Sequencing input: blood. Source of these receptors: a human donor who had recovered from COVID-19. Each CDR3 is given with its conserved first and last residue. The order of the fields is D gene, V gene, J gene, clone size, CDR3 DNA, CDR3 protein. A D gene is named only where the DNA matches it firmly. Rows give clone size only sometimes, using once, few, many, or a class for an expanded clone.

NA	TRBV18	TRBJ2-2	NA	TGTGTTAGCTCACCATATGTCAACACCGGGGAGCTGTTTTTT	CVSSPYVNTGELFF
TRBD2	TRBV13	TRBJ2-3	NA	TGTGCCAGCAGCCCTCCTTTTAGCGGGGGGGCCCCAGATACGCAGTATTTT	CASSPPFSGGAPDTQYF
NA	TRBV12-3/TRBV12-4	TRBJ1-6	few	TGTGCCAGCAGCTCGGGCCTCAATTCACCCCTCCACTTT	CASSSGLNSPLHF
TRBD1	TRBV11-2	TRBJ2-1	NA	TGTGCCAGCAGAGGGGGCAGAAGCTCCTACAATGAGCAGTTCTTC	CASRGGRSSYNEQFF
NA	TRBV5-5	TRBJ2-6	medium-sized	TGTGCCAGCAGCTTGGAGTACTCTGGGGCCAACGTCCTGACTTTC	CASSLEYSGANVLTF
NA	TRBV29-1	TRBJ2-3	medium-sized	TGCAGCGTTGAAGATCTCGCTAGCACAGATACGCAGTATTTT	CSVEDLASTDTQYF
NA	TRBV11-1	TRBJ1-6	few	TGTGCCAGCAGTCAAACAGGGACCTATAATTCACCCCTCCACTTT	CASSQTGTYNSPLHF
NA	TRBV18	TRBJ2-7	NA	TGTGCCAGCTCATCACAAACCACCGGCGGGGTGGGTCCGACCTACGAGCAGTACTTC	CASSSQTTGGVGPTYEQYF
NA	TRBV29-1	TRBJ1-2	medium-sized	TGCAGCGTTGCCGAGATAGGGGCAGGTGGCTACACCTTC	CSVAEIGAGGYTF
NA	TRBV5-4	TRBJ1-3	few	TGTGCCAGCAGCCCAAGGACAGATGGAAACACCATATATTTT	CASSPRTDGNTIYF
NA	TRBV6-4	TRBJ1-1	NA	TGTGCCAGCAGACCTACAGGGCCCCGAGGGACTGAAGCTTTCTTT	CASRPTGPRGTEAFF
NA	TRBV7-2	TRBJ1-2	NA	TGTGCCAGCAGCCCCGGACAGAACTATGGCTACACCTTC	CASSPGQNYGYTF
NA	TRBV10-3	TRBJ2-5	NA	TGTGCCATCAGTGAGAGGGTGCTGGGTTCGGAGACCCAGTACTTC	CAISERVLGSETQYF
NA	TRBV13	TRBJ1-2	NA	TGTGCCAGCAGCCGAAGTTCTAACTATGGCTACACCTTC	CASSRSSNYGYTF
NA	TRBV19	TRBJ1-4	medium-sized	TGTGCCAGTAATCCGGGGGCAACTAATGAAAAACTGTTTTTT	CASNPGATNEKLFF